This T cell receptor (beta chain) was captured by sequencing in a study of control samples from healthy donors and cancer patients. CDR1 is MGHRA, CDR2 YSYEKL, per germline. This CDR3 has 17 amino acids. The ends were cut back, 4 bases at V and 0 bases at J, with 16 bases in the middle. Assay used: immunoSEQ multiplex PCR; TCRdb lists only in-frame clones, some missing. The sample lists tens of thousands of clones, 65% to 90% seen once, with 27% in the top ten. The rearrangement joins TRBV4-1 to TRBJ1-5, with D unresolved. The origin of this receptor is a man aged 55 to 70 with head and neck cancer. Sequenced sample: PBMCs. The CDR3 region has the DNA TGCGCCAGCAGCCCCCCCGGGTTCGGCTATAGCAATCAGCCCCAGCATTTT. Translating gives CASSPPGFGYSNQPQHF.